Reported below is one T cell receptor beta chain. Its antigen is not yet known. Base qualities are not provided; no much larger clone lies one nucleotide away. This record comes from a study of shared clonotypes between healthy human individuals (dated by TCRdb to the early 2020s). About the investigation overall: The cohort included three men and two women between 18 and 49 years of age. For each donor, three plates each were used for CD4 naive and CD4 memory, two plates were used for CD8 naive, and one plate was used for CD8 memory. Libraries were prepared and TCR repertoires were sequenced by different laboratories using diverse techniques, in order to increase sequencing depth and limit assay-specific biases. Between about 0.94 and 10 billion PBMCs per donor were obtained by leukapheresis. Blood TCR repertoires of roughly 5 healthy adults were deeply sequenced to estimate repertoire size and the extent of clonotype sharing between individuals. On the study overall, not on this receptor specifically: Pairwise subsampling indicated that sequencing depth was expected to affect the degree of clonotype sharing among donors. Even with the large sequencing depth, rarefaction of the sorted-subset datasets indicated that sequencing was incomplete. Sampling was limited to blood, and TCR repertoires in tissue likely differ from TCR repertoires in blood. Compared with non-shared clonotypes, the clonotypes found in all four sorted-subset donors had higher generation probabilities. Sharing across a few donors was observed for 4.5% to 6.5% of naive CD4, 3% to 4% of naive CD8, about 2.5% of memory CD4, and roughly 0.4% of memory CD8 clonotypes. Naive subsets generally had larger estimated clonotype richness than memory subsets. Because the study included only a small number of donors, the genetic and exposure-history diversity represented was limited.

CD8 naive samples were obtained by positive selection for CCR7 among CD45RO-negative cells, yielding a CD45RA+CCR7+ population from which TemRA cells were excluded. The donors were healthy, HIV-negative adults who had no recently reported acute infections or vaccinations. Every donor was a Caucasian adult living in Nashville, Tennessee, USA. After blood collection by leukapheresis, PBMCs were isolated using Ficoll-Histopaque density gradient centrifugation and then cryopreserved in the vapor phase of liquid nitrogen. Analytical flow cytometry was used to check the purity and quantity of every magnetically sorted T cell population. Genomic DNA was isolated from every sorted fraction and measured by UV absorbance on a Nanodrop 2000c. The CDR3, cysteine through phenylalanine, is 16 amino acids long. Of all the DNA, just the CDR3 is kept, 48 bases in frame from base 1. The V and J ends are trimmed by 6 bases and 0 bases, leaving 15 bases between them. CDR1 and CDR2 are read off the germline V gene as SNHLY and FYNNEI.

Using the deep immunoSEQ assay, multiplex PCR amplified TCR CDR3 regions from genomic DNA. Extracted genomic DNA from each cell subset was spread evenly across all wells of several immunoSEQ 96-well plates, with each plate serving as a replicate. For sorted subsets, around 0.2 ug of genomic DNA, equivalent to tens of thousands of T cell genomes, went into each replicate PCR. Purified libraries were quantified with a Qubit 3.0 fluorometer, sized on a Bioanalyzer 2100, and re-quantified with the KAPA Library Quantification kit. Every immunoSEQ 96-well plate was sequenced on a separate single-read 150-cycle Illumina NextSeq 550 flow cell. Concerning the study's data processing: The immunoSEQ output contained only junctional sequences without quality scores, so filtering could not match that applied to full-length reads. To assign V/J genes and CDR3, sequences were annotated using PyIR, a Python wrapper for IgBLAST v1.9, with IMGT germline references. Reads were filtered out if the reads had weak V/J assignments (E-value above 1e-6), no CDR3, stop codons, out-of-frame junctions, or ambiguous translated residues. V3J clonotypes were defined by identical inferred V gene, J gene, and CDR3 amino acid sequence. To compute the percentage overlap between repertoires, the number of shared unique clonotypes was divided by the size of the smaller repertoire. Three approaches were used to assess repertoire richness: RTK rarefaction, the Chao1 estimator, and Recon v2.1 estimates of unobserved clonotypes. Generation probabilities for all TCRbeta clonotypes obtained by the gDNA method from a handful of donors were computed using OLGA. TCRdb took over this immuneACCESS table, retaining in-frame rearrangements with V and J assigned. Such tables are incomplete; in checked studies, under half of the missing clones stem from an unresolved V gene, and the remainder is unexplained. The D gene and trimming were derived from the DNA, and the V and J assignments and clone size from that table. Across this sample there are over 800,000 clones, with over 90% seen only once. The top ten clones comprise more than 20% of the sample.

This receptor was taken from a man between 25 and 39 years old in good health. The sample taken for sequencing was naive CD8+ T cells sorted from blood. The cell subset or site label here, explained by the study, means: CD45RA+CCR7+. Recombination linked TRBV2 to TRBJ2-1, with the D gene call left open. The sequenced DNA: TGTGCCAGCAGGAACAAAATCCCGAGCTCCTACAATGAGCAGTTCTTC. This encodes CASRNKIPSSYNEQFF.